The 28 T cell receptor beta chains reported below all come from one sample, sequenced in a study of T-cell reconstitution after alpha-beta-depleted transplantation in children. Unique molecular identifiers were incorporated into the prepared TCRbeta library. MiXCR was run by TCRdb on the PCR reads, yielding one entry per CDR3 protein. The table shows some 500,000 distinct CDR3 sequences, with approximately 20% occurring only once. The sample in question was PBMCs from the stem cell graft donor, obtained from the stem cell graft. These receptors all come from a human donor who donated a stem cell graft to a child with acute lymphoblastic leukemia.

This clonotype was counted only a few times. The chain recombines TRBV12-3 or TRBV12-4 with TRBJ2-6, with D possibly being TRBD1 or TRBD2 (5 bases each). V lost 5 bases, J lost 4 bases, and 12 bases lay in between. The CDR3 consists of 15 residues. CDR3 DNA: TGTGCCAGCAGTGTGAGGGGCAGGGGGGCCAACGTCCTGACTTTC. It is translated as CASSVRGRGANVLTF.

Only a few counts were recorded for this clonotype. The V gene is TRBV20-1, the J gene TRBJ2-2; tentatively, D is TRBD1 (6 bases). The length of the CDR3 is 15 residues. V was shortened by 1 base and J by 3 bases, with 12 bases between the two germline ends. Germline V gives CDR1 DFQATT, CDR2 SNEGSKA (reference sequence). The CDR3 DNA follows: TGCAGTGCTAGAGTTGTGGGGGCGGACACCGGGGAGCTGTTTTTT. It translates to CSARVVGADTGELFF.

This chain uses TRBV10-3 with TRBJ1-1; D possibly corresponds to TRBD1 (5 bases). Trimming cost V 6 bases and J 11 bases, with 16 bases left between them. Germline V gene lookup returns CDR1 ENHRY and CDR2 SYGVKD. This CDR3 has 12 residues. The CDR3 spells CAISPGLVGAFF. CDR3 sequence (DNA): TGTGCCATCAGCCCGGGACTTGTTGGCGCTTTCTTT.

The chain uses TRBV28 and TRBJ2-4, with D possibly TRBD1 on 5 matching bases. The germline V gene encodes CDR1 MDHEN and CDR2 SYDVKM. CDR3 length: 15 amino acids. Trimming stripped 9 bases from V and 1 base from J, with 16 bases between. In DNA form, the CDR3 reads TGTGCCAGTACCAGGGCGTCCGGGGCCAAAAACATTCAGTACTTC. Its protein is CASTRASGAKNIQYF.

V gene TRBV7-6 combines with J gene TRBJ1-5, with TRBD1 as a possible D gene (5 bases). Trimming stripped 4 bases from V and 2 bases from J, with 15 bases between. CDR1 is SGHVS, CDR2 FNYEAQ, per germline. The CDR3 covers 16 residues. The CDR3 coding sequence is TGTGCCAGCAGCTCAGACAGCGGGCAGGGCAATCAGCCCCAGCATTTT. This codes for CASSSDSGQGNQPQHF.

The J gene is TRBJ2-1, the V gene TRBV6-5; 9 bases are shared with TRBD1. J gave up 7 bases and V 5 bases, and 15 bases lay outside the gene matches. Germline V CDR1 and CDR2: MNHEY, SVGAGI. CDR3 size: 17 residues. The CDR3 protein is CASSPNPGQGSGNEQFF. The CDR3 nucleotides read TGTGCCAGCAGTCCGAATCCGGGACAGGGTTCTGGAAATGAGCAGTTCTTC.

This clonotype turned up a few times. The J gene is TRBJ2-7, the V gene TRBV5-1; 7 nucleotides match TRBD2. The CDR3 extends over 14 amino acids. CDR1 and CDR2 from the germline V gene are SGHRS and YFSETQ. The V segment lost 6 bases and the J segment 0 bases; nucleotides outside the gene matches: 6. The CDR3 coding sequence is TGCGCCAGCATGCAAGCGGGGCCCTCCTACGAGCAGTACTTC. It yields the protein CASMQAGPSYEQYF.

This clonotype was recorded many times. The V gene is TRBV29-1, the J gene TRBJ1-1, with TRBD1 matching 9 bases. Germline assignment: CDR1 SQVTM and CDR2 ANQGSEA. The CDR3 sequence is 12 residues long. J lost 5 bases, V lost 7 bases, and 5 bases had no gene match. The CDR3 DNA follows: TGCAGCGGCCGGACAGGGGAAACTGAAGCTTTCTTT. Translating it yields CSGRTGETEAFF.

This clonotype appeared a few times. The CDR3 is CASSFIAGSNNEQFF. DNA of the CDR3: TGCGCCAGCAGCTTTATAGCGGGATCGAACAATGAGCAGTTCTTC. This rearrangement joins TRBV5-1 to TRBJ2-1; 8 nucleotides agree with TRBD2. V dropped 2 bases and J dropped 5; count of bases not matched to a gene: 6. The CDR3 contains 15 residues. Germline values: CDR1 SGHRS, CDR2 YFSETQ.

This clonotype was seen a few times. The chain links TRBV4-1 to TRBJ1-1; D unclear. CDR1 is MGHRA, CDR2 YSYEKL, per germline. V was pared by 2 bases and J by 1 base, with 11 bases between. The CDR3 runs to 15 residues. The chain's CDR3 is CASSQITPGNTEAFF. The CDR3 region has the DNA TGCGCCAGCAGCCAAATCACGCCGGGGAACACTGAAGCTTTCTTT.

The CDR3 DNA sequence: TGCAGTGCTAGCCTGGGGGATCCCTACGAGCAGTACTTC. Amino acids: CSASLGDPYEQYF. This chain uses TRBV20-1 with TRBJ2-7, with D tentatively TRBD1 or TRBD2 (5 bases each). CDR3 size: 13 residues. Germline V gene sequence: CDR1 DFQATT, CDR2 SNEGSKA (reference sequence). Trimming cost V 3 bases and J 2 bases, with 11 bases left between them.

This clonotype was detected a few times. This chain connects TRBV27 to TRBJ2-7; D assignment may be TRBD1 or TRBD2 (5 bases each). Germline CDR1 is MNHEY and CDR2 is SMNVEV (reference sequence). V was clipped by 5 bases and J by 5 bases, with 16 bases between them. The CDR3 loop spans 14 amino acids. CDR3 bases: TGTGCCAGCAGTCCCCGGGACCAGCACAACGAGCAGTACTTC. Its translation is CASSPRDQHNEQYF.

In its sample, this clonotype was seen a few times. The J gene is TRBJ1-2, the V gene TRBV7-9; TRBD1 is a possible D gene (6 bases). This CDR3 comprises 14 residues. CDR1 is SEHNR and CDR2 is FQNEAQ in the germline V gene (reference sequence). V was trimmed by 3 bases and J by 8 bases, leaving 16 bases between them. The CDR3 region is CASSLGGPLGGYTF. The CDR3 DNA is TGTGCCAGCAGCTTGGGGGGCCCGCTAGGAGGCTACACCTTC.

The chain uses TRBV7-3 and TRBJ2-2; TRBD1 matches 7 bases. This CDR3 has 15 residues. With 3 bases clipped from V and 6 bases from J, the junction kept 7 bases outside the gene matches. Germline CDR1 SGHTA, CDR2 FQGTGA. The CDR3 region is CASSLTTGAAGELFF. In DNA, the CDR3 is TGTGCCAGCAGCTTGACTACAGGGGCGGCCGGGGAGCTGTTTTTT.

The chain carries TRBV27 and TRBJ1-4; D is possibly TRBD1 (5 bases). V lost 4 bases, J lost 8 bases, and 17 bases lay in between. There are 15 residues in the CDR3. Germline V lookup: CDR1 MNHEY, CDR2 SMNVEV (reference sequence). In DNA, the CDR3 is TGTGCCAGCAGTTCTCCCCGGACACGACCGGAAAAACTGTTTTTT. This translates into CASSSPRTRPEKLFF. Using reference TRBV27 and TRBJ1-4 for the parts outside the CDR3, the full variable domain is EAQVTQNPRYLITVTGKKLTVTCSQNMNHEYMSWYRQDPGLGLRQIYYSMNVEVTDKGDVPEGYKVSRKEKRNFPLILESPSPNQTSLYFCASSSPRTRPEKLFFGSGTQLSVL.

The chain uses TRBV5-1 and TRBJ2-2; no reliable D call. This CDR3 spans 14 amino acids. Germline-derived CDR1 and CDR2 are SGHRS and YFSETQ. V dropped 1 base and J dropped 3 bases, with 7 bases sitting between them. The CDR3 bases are TGCGCCAGCAGCTTGATCACGGACACCGGGGAGCTGTTTTTT. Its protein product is CASSLITDTGELFF.

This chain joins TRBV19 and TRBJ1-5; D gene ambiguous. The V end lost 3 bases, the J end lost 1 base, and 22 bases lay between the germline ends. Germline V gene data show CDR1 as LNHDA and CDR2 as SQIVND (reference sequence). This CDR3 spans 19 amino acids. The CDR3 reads CASSIFPGAGATSNQPQHF. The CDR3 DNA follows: TGTGCCAGTAGTATTTTCCCCGGAGCAGGCGCAACGAGCAATCAGCCCCAGCATTTT.

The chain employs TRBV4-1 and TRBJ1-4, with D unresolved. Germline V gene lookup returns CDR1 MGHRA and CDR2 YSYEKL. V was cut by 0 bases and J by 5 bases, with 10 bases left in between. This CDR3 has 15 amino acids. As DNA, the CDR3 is TGCGCCAGCAGCCAAGATGGGCAGGAAAATGAAAAACTGTTTTTT. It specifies CASSQDGQENEKLFF.

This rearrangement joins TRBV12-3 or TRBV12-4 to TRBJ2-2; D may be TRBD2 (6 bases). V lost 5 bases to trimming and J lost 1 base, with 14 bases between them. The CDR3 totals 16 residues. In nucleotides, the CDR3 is TGTGCCAGCAGTCCTGGAAGTAGCGGGAACACCGGGGAGCTGTTTTTT. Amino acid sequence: CASSPGSSGNTGELFF.

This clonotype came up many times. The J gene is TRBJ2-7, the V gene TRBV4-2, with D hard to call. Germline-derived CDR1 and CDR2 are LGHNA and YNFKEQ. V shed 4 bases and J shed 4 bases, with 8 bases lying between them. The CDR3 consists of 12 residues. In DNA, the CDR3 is TGTGCCAGCAGCCCCGACTTATACGAGCAGTACTTC. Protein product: CASSPDLYEQYF.

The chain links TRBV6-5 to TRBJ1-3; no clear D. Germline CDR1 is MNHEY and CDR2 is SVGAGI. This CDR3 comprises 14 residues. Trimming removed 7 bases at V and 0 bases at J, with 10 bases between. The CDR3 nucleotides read TGTGCCAGCATTAAATGGGGCTCTGGAAACACCATATATTTT. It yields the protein CASIKWGSGNTIYF.

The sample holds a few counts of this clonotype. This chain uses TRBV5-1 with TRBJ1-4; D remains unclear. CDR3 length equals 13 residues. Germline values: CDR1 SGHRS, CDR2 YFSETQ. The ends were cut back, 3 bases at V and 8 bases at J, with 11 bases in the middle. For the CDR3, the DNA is TGCGCCAGCAGCTCGGGTGGGCAGGAAAAACTGTTTTTT. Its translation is CASSSGGQEKLFF.

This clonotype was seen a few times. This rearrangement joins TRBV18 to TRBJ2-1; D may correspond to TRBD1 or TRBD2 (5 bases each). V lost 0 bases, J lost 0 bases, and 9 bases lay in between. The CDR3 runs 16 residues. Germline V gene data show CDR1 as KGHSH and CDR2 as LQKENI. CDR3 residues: CASSPPRGSSYNEQFF. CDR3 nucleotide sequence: TGTGCCAGCTCACCACCACGGGGCAGCTCCTACAATGAGCAGTTCTTC.

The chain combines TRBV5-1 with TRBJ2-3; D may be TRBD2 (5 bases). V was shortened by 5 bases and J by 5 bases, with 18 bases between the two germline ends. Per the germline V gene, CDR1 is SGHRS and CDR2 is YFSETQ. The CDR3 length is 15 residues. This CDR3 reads CASSSYEAGGDTQYF. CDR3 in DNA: TGCGCCAGCAGTTCCTACGAAGCCGGAGGAGATACGCAGTATTTT.

Here the CDR3 DNA reads TGTGCCAGCAGGGCTCAAGGGGCAGTCGCCACAGATACGCAGTATTTT. Residues: CASRAQGAVATDTQYF. This chain links TRBV2 with TRBJ2-3, with D perhaps TRBD1 (5 bases). CDR3 length: 16 residues. Germline V gives CDR1 SNHLY, CDR2 FYNNEI. V shed 6 bases and J shed 2 bases, with 18 bases lying between them.

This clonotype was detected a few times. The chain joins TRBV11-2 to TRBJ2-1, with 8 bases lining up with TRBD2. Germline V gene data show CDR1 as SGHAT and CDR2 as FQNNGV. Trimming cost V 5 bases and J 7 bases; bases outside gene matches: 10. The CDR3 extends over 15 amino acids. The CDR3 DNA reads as TGTGCCAGCAGCCCCGGGGTAGCGGGAAGAAATGAGCAGTTCTTC. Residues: CASSPGVAGRNEQFF.

CDR3 DNA: TGTGCCAGCAGCTTAGTGGCTACAGAGCACCGGGAGACCCAGTACTTC. Its translation is CASSLVATEHRETQYF. The chain carries TRBV7-2 and TRBJ2-5; no clear D gene. The CDR3 loop spans 16 amino acids. With 1 base removed from V and 5 bases from J, the gap between germline ends came to 17 bases. The germline V gene has CDR1 SGHTA and CDR2 FQGNSA.

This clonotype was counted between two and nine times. CDR3 protein: CASSLEGASQPQHF. CDR3 coding DNA: TGTGCCAGCAGTTTGGAGGGGGCTTCGCAGCCCCAGCATTTT. This chain links TRBV12-3 or TRBV12-4 with TRBJ1-5; TRBD1 matches at 7 bases. This CDR3 has 14 residues. V gave up 3 bases and J gave up 7 bases; unmatched junction bases: 6.